Listed here is a single TCR beta chain. Its antigen is as yet unknown. The data belong to a study of CD8 T cells in ankylosing spondylitis. Study-wide results and limits: A motif of eight highly homologous TCR beta variants was seen as apparently characteristic of ankylosing spondylitis blood.

One entry per CDR3 protein, called by TCRdb with MiXCR from the 5' RACE reads. Of about 240,000 distinct CDR3 sequences listed, around 9.1% were seen once; the top ten hold about 6.8%. CDR3 length equals 17 residues. V lost 2 bases to trimming and J lost 6 bases, with 20 bases between them. Germline V lookup: CDR1 MNHNS, CDR2 SASEGT. This receptor was taken from a male donor with ankylosing spondylitis or in good health (not recorded which). The chain employs TRBV6-1 and TRBJ2-4; a weak D match, TRBD1 (6 bases). Specimen: blood, either unsorted or a sorted T cell fraction (not recorded which). The CDR3 spells CASSEKDRLILGNIQYF. The CDR3 coding sequence is TGTGCCAGCAGTGAAAAGGACAGACTTATTCTGGGAAACATTCAGTACTTC.